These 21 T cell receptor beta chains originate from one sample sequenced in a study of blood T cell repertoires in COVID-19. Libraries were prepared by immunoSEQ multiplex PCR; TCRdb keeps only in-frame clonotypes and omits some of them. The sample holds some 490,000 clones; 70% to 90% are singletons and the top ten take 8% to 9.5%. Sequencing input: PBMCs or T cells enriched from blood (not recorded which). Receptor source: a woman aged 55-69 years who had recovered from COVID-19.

The CDR3 protein is CASSYGQIAYYGYTF. In DNA, the CDR3 is TGTGCCAGCAGCTATGGACAGATCGCCTACTATGGCTACACCTTC. The chain uses TRBV5-4 and TRBJ1-2; D might be TRBD1 (6 bases). V lost 3 bases to trimming and J lost 3 bases, with 15 bases between them. Looked up from germline, CDR1 is SGHNT and CDR2 is YYREEE (reference sequence). The CDR3 is 15 residues long.

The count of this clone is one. The CDR3, as DNA: TGTGCCAGCAGCCCGAGGACAGGGCCTGGCTACACCTTC. Translating gives CASSPRTGPGYTF. This chain uses TRBV7-9 with TRBJ1-2; 8 positions agree with TRBD1. The CDR3 has 13 residues. The V gene's germline CDR1 is SEHNR and CDR2 FQNEAQ (reference sequence). V was clipped by 5 bases and J by 7 bases; unmatched bases: 6. The full variable domain, in which reference TRBV7-9 and TRBJ1-2 provide the parts outside the CDR3, is DTGVSQNPRHKITKRGQNVTFRCDPISEHNRLYWYRQTLGQGPEFLTYFQNEAQLEKSRLLSDRFSAERPKGSFSTLEIQRTEQGDSAMYLCASSPRTGPGYTFGSGTRLTVV.

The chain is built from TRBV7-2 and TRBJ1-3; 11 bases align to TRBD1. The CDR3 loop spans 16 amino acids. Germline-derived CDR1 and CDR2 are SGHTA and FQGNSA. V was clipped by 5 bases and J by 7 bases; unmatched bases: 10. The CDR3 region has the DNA TGTGCCAGCAGCCCGTCCCACGGGACAGGGGGGAACACCATATATTTT. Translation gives CASSPSHGTGGNTIYF.

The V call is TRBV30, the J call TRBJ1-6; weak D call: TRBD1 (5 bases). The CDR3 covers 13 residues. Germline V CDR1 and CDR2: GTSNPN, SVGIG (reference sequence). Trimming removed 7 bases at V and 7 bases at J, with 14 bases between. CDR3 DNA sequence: TGTGCCTTCGGACACGACCTAAATTCACCCCTCCACTTT. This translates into CAFGHDLNSPLHF.

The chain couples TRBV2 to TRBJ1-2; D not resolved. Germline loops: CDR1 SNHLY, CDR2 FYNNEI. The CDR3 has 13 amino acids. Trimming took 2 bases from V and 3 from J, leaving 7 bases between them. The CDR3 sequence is CASSEWQYYGYTF. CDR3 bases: TGTGCCAGCAGTGAATGGCAGTACTATGGCTACACCTTC.

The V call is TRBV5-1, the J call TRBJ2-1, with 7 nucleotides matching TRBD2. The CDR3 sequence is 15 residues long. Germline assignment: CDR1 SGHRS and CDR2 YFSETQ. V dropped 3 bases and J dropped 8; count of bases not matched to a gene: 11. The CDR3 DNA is TGCGCCAGCAGCTCCGGGGAGGGGAAGACGTATGAGCAGTTCTTC. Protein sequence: CASSSGEGKTYEQFF. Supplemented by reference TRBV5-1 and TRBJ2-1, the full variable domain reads KAGVTQTPRYLIKTRGQQVTLSCSPISGHRSVSWYQQTPGQGLQFLFEYFSETQRNKGNFPGRFSGRQFSNSRSEMNVSTLELGDSALYLCASSSGEGKTYEQFFGPGTRLTVL.

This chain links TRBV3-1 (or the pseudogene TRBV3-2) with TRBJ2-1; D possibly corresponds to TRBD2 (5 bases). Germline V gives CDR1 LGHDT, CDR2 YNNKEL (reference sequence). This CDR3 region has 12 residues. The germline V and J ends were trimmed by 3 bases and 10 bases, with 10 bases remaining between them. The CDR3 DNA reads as TGTGCCAGCAGCCACCTAGCAGGCGAGCAGTTCTTC. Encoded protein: CASSHLAGEQFF.

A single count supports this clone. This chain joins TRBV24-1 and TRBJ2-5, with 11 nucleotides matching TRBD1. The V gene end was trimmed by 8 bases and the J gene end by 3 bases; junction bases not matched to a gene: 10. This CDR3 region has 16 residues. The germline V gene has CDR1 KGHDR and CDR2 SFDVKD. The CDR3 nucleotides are TGTGCCACCACCCCAGGGACAGGGGGATTGGAAGAGACCCAGTACTTC. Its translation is CATTPGTGGLEETQYF.

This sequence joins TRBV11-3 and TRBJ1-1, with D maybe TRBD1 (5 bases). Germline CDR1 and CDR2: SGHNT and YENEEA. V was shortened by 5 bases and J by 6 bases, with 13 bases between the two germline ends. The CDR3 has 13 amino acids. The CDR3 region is CASSPLAGAEAFF. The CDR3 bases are TGTGCCAGCAGCCCCTTAGCGGGGGCTGAAGCTTTCTTT.

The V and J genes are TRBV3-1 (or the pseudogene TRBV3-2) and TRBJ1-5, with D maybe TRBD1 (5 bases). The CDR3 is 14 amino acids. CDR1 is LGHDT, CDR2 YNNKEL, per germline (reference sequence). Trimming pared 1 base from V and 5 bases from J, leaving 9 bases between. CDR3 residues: CASSQGRVDQPQHF. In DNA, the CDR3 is TGTGCCAGCAGCCAAGGCAGGGTGGATCAGCCCCAGCATTTT.

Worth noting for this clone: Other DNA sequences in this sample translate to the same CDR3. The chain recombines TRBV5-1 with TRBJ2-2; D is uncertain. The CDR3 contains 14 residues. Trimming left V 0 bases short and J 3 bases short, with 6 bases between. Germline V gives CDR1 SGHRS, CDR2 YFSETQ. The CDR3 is CASSLGRDTGELFF. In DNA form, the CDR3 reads TGCGCCAGCAGCTTGGGTCGAGACACCGGGGAGCTGTTTTTT.

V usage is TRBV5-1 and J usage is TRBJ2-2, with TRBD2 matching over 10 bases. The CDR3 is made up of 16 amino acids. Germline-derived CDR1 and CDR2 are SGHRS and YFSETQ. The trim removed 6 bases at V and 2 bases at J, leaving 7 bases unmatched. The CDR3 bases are TGCGCCAGCACCTCACTAGCGGGGACAAACACCGGGGAGCTGTTTTTT. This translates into CASTSLAGTNTGELFF.

CDR3 loop: CASSLSTGKAFF. CDR3 bases: TGTGCCAGCAGCCTGTCTACAGGGAAAGCTTTCTTT. The V call is TRBV12-3 or TRBV12-4, the J call TRBJ1-1; tentatively, D is TRBD1 (6 bases). The CDR3 runs 12 residues. V gave up 6 bases and J gave up 9 bases, with 14 bases separating them.

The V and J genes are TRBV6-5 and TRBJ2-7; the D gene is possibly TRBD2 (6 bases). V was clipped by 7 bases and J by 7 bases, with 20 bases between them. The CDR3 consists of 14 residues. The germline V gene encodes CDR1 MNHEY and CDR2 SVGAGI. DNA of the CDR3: TGTGCCAGCAATGGAGGGGACCGTGTATGGGAGCAGTACGTC. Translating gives CASNGGDRVWEQYV.

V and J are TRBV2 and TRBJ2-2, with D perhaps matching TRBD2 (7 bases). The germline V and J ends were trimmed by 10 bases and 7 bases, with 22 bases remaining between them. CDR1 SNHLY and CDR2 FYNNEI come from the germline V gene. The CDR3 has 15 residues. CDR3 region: CATRGSAGEGGELFF. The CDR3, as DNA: TGTGCCACCCGGGGATCGGCAGGGGAGGGCGGGGAGCTGTTTTTT.

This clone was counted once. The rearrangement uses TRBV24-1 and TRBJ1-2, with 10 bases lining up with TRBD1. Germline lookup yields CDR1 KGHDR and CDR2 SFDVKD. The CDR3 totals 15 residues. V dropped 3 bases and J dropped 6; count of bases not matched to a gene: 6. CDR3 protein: CATSDAAGTGDGYTF. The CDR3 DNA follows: TGTGCCACCAGTGATGCAGCCGGGACAGGGGATGGCTACACCTTC.

In nucleotides, the CDR3 is TGTGCCAACGGGATGGGGGACAGGGGGTTTTATCAGCCCCAGCATTTT. This gives the protein CANGMGDRGFYQPQHF. This chain joins TRBV21-1 and TRBJ1-5; TRBD1, the D gene given by the table, was not confirmed from the DNA. TRBV21-1 is a pseudogene segment. The CDR3 is 16 amino acids.

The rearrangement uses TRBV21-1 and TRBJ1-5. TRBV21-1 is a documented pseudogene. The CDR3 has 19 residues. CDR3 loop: CASSIQILRDFGGNQPQHF. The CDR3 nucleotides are TGTGCCAGCAGCATACAAATTTTAAGGGACTTCGGCGGCAATCAGCCCCAGCATTTT.

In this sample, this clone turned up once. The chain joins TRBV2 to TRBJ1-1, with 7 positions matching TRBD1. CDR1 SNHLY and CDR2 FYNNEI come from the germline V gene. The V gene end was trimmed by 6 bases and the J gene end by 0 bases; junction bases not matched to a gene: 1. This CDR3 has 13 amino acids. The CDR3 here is CASRDRMNTEAFF. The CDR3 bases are TGTGCCAGCAGGGACAGGATGAACACTGAAGCTTTCTTT.

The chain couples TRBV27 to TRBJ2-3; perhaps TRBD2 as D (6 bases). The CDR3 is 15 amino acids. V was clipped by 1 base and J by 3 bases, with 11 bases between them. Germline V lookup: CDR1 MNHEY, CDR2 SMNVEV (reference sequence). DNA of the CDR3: TGTGCCAGCAGTTTATTGGCTAGCGCTACAGATACGCAGTATTTT. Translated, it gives CASSLLASATDTQYF.

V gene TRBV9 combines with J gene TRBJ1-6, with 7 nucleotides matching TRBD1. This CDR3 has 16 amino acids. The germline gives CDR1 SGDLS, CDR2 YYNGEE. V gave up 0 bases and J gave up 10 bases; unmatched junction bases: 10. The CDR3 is CASSVGGPGTASPLHF. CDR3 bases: TGTGCCAGCAGCGTAGGGGGCCCCGGGACAGCCTCACCCCTCCACTTT. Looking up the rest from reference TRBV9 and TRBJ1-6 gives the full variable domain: DSGVTQTPKHLITATGQRVTLRCSPRSGDLSVYWYQQSLDQGLQFLIQYYNGEERAKGNILERFSAQQFPDLHSELNLSSLELGDSALYFCASSVGGPGTASPLHFGNGTRLTVT.